This TCR beta chain was recovered during a study of blood T cell repertoires in COVID-19. The data were produced by immunoSEQ multiplex PCR, yet TCRdb's version contains in-frame clones alone and is incomplete. This table has a few hundred thousand clones, about 87% appearing once. Germline loops: CDR1 SNHLY, CDR2 FYNNEI. Trimming stripped 8 bases from V and 10 bases from J, with 12 bases between. CDR3 length: 11 amino acids. The origin of this receptor is a woman aged 50 to 60 with COVID-19, enrolled during active disease. Material: peripheral blood. This rearrangement joins TRBV2 to TRBJ2-1; TRBD2 is a possible D gene (6 bases). This CDR3 reads CASVKGREQFF. CDR3 coding DNA: TGTGCCAGCGTGAAGGGGAGGGAGCAGTTCTTC.